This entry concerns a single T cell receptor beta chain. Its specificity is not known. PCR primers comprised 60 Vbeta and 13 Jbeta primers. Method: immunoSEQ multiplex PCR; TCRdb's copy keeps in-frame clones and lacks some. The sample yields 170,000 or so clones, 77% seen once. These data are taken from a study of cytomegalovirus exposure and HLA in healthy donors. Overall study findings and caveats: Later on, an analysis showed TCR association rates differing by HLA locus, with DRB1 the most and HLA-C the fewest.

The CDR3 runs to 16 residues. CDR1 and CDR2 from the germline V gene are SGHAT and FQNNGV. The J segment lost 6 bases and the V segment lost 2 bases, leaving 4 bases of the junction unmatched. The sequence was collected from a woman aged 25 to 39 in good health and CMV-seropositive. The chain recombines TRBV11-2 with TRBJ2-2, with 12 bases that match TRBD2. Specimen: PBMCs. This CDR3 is CASSLTLAGGPGELFF. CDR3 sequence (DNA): TGTGCCAGCAGCTTAACTCTAGCGGGAGGGCCCGGGGAGCTGTTTTTT.